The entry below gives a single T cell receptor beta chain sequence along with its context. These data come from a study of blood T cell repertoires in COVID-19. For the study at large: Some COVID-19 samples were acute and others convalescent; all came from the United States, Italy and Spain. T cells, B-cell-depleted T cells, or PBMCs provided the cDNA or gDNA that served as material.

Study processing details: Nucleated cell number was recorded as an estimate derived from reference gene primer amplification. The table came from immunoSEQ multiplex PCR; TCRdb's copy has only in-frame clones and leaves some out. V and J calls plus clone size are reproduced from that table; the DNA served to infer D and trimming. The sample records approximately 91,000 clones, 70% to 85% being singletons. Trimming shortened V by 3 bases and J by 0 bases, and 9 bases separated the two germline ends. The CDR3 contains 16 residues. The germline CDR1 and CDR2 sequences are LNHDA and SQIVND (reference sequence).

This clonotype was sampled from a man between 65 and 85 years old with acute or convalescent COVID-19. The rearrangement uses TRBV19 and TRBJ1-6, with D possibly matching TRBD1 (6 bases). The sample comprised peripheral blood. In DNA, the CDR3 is TGTGCCAGTAGTATTCAGGGGAGCTCCTATAATTCACCCCTCCACTTT. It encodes CASSIQGSSYNSPLHF.